This T cell receptor (beta chain) derives from a study of T cell responses to AZD1222 COVID-19 vaccine. Analysis merged second doses at about 4 or about 12 weeks. The CDR3 extends over 12 amino acids. Deletions cut 0 bases from V and 9 bases from J, with 3 bases between. Germline assignment: CDR1 MNHEY and CDR2 SVGAGI. Overall study results and limits: There were mostly white British donors and more females than males, and clonal diversity was possibly underestimated. Two AZD1222 doses significantly raised spike-specific TCR breadth and depth over controls.

Sequenced by immunoSEQ multiplex PCR; TCRdb stores in-frame clones only, minus some. The data show 25,000 to 30,000 clones, approximately 92% seen once. Comments on this clone: Its antigen is undetermined.

Material: peripheral blood, obtained 28 days after the second AZD1222 dose. The source is an adult who received the AZD1222 COVID-19 vaccine. This chain links TRBV6-5 with TRBJ1-6; D unresolved. CDR3 bases: TGTGCCAGCAGTTACTCGGGTTCACCCCTCCACTTT. Amino acid sequence: CASSYSGSPLHF.